Reported below is one T cell receptor (beta chain). Its specificity is unknown. PCR was performed using 60 Vbeta and 13 Jbeta primers. Profiling relied on immunoSEQ multiplex PCR, and the TCRdb table lists in-frame clones only, not all of them. The repertoire holds under 100,000 clones, about 70% seen once, with 6.5% to 8.5% in the top ten. This entry is derived from a study of cytomegalovirus exposure and HLA in healthy donors. Germline V gives CDR1 MNHEY, CDR2 SMNVEV (reference sequence). CDR3 length: 16 amino acids. J gave up 3 bases and V 3 bases, and 3 bases lay outside the gene matches. Study-level findings and limits: In a later analysis, about 17,000 TCR beta sequences were associated with HLA alleles at 0.05 false discovery rate.

This chain uses TRBV27 with TRBJ2-2; 11 nucleotides align to TRBD2. The receptor comes from a human donor in good health. Source material: PBMCs. As DNA, the CDR3 is TGTGCCAGCAGTTTCCTAGCGGGGGGCTACACCGGGGAGCTGTTTTTT. Translated: CASSFLAGGYTGELFF.